The sequence of this TCR beta chain was determined in a study of cytomegalovirus exposure and HLA in healthy donors. CDR3 length: 15 residues. Germline lookup yields CDR1 MNHNS and CDR2 SASEGT. A word on this clone: The junction shows a germline mismatch at one end, possibly a read error.

Researchers ran the PCR with 60 Vbeta and 13 Jbeta primers. Libraries were prepared by immunoSEQ multiplex PCR; TCRdb keeps only in-frame clonotypes and omits some of them. The sample yields roughly 80,000 clones, roughly 69% seen once. The chain recombines TRBV6-1 with TRBJ2-1; 10 bases align to TRBD1. Specimen: PBMCs. This receptor was taken from a woman between 45 and 60 years old in good health and CMV-seropositive. The CDR3 spells CASREAGQGTNEQFF. The CDR3 nucleotides are TGTGCCAGCAGGGAAGCGGGACAGGGGACGAATGAGCAGTTCTTC.